This TCR beta chain was captured by sequencing in a study of T-cell reconstitution after alpha-beta-depleted transplantation in children. This sample's TCRbeta library carried unique molecular identifier barcodes. One entry per CDR3 protein results from TCRdb running MiXCR on the PCR reads. The sample shows some 240,000 distinct CDR3 sequences, around 13% of them seen only once. The CDR3 sequence is 12 residues long. This clonotype was seen at least ten times. One end of the junction fails to match germline, which may point to a read error. The sample consisted of PBMCs from the stem cell graft donor, taken from the stem cell graft. The TCR sequence derives from a human donor who donated a stem cell graft to a child with acute lymphoblastic leukemia. The rearrangement links TRBV12-3 or TRBV12-4 to TRBJ2-5; D not certain. The CDR3 is CASSLKGETQYF. As DNA, the CDR3 is TGCGCCAGCAGCTTGAAAGGGGAGACCCAGTACTTC.